This paragraph covers one T cell receptor (beta chain) sequence. The CDR3 covers 16 residues. Trimming removed 3 bases from V and 2 bases from J; junction bases left unmatched: 5. The germline V gene encodes CDR1 MDHEN and CDR2 SYDVKM. This entry is derived from a study of Ad26.COV2.S vaccination and SARS-CoV-2 variants. Treatment of the sample: some 19 received Ad26.COV2.S at low or high dose, single or two shots; several received placebo; per-sample allocation not given. The samples date from day 63 after the first vaccine or placebo injection. Some clones are missing from TCRdb's copy, which holds only in-frame ones; the method was immunoSEQ multiplex PCR. The sample carries under 550,000 clones, 85% to 90% recorded once.

The material sequenced was peripheral blood, taken in a trial of Ad26.COV2.S vaccine versus placebo. The chain carries TRBV28 and TRBJ1-5; 9 nucleotides match TRBD1. The clonotype comes from a person aged 18-65 years who received the Ad26.COV2.S COVID-19 vaccine or a placebo. For the CDR3, the DNA is TGTGCCAGCAGTTTGGCGGACAGGGGTGGCAATCAGCCCCAGCATTTT. Residues: CASSLADRGGNQPQHF.